One sample yielded the 5 T cell receptor beta chains listed below, sequenced in a study of T-cell memory formation after mild COVID-19. TCRdb re-called the 5' RACE reads with MiXCR, one entry per CDR3 protein. This sample yields over 350,000 distinct CDR3 sequences, of which around 24% are seen a single time; around 8.7% belongs to the top ten. Sequencing was performed on PBMCs or a T cell subset sorted from them (not recorded which). The receptors were sampled from an adult woman who had mild COVID-19 (a few samples of this study predate the infection). Cell type and time point are not known.

This sequence joins TRBV7-8 and TRBJ2-7, with D uncertain. The CDR3 is made up of 11 amino acids. Germline V gene data show CDR1 as SGHVS and CDR2 as FQNEAQ. V lost 5 bases to trimming and J lost 5 bases, with 7 bases between them. CDR3 DNA: TGTGCCAGCAGCCAAAGACACGAGCAGTACTTC. It encodes CASSQRHEQYF.

This clonotype appeared a few times. This chain links TRBV5-7 with TRBJ2-1; the match to TRBD2 covers 9 bases. TRBV5-7 is known as an ORF, though its function is uncertain. This CDR3 has 16 residues. V lost 5 bases and J lost 4; bases outside the gene matches: 10. The CDR3 loop reads CASRIGPAGGYNEQFF. The DNA of the CDR3 is TGTGCCAGCAGGATTGGGCCTGCGGGAGGGTACAATGAGCAGTTCTTC.

This clonotype was seen more than once but under ten times. This chain connects TRBV29-1 to TRBJ2-1; D is unresolved. Trimming removed 7 bases at V and 4 bases at J, with 14 bases between. Germline assignment: CDR1 SQVTM and CDR2 ANQGSEA. This CDR3 has 13 residues. The DNA of the CDR3 is TGCAGCGCCGGACGATCGGAGTACAATGAGCAGTTCTTC. Protein: CSAGRSEYNEQFF.

This clonotype was seen repeatedly, ten times or more. The chain has TRBV7-2 and TRBJ2-7; 8 bases agree with TRBD1. This CDR3 has 15 amino acids. V dropped 2 bases and J dropped 1; count of bases not matched to a gene: 4. Germline values: CDR1 SGHTA, CDR2 FQGNSA. The CDR3 here is CASSLSWDRSYEQYF. The CDR3 DNA sequence: TGTGCCAGCAGCTTAAGTTGGGACAGGTCCTACGAGCAGTACTTC.

The CDR3 sequence is CATSRGGHLNTEAFF. CDR3 bases: TGTGCCACCAGCAGGGGGGGACATCTGAACACTGAAGCTTTCTTT. The V and J genes are TRBV15 and TRBJ1-1; perhaps TRBD1 as D (6 bases). Looked up from germline, CDR1 is LNHNV and CDR2 is YYDKDF (reference sequence). V lost 3 bases, J lost 0 bases, and 11 bases lay in between. CDR3 length: 15 amino acids.